This TCR beta chain was obtained from a study of T-cell reconstitution after alpha-beta-depleted transplantation in children. A TCRbeta library incorporating unique molecular identifiers was prepared. TCRdb called the PCR reads again in MiXCR, with one record for every CDR3 protein. The sample holds 700,000 to 850,000 distinct CDR3 sequences, under 20% seen once. This CDR3 contains 12 residues. V shed 6 bases and J shed 6 bases, with 11 bases lying between them. This clonotype was recorded at least ten times. The chain joins TRBV12-3 or TRBV12-4 to TRBJ1-1; D call uncertain. This sample comprised PBMCs, mostly from graft donor cells, obtained 360 days after TCRalphabeta/CD19-depleted stem cell transplant. The sequence was collected from a male patient younger than 18 who had a stem cell transplant for acute lymphoblastic leukemia, so the T cells may come from the graft donor. The CDR3 reads CASSPGPAEAFF. The CDR3 DNA is TGTGCCAGCAGCCCCGGACCCGCTGAAGCTTTCTTT.